Shown below are 10 T cell receptor beta chains from a single sample sequenced in a study of control samples from healthy donors and cancer patients. Assay used: immunoSEQ multiplex PCR; TCRdb lists only in-frame clones, some missing. The table lists roughly 120,000 clones, under 95% of them singletons. The sequencing sample was made of PBMCs. These receptors all come from a middle-aged man with head and neck cancer.

This clone was counted a single time. The gene calls are TRBV9 and TRBJ2-3, with a weak D call TRBD1 (6 bases). Trimming left V 4 bases short and J 1 base short, with 16 bases between. This CDR3 region has 16 residues. The germline V gene encodes CDR1 SGDLS and CDR2 YYNGEE. CDR3: CASSPDSFSRTDTQYF. The CDR3 DNA is TGTGCCAGCAGCCCGGACAGTTTTTCCCGCACAGATACGCAGTATTTT.

V and J are TRBV30 and TRBJ2-7; TRBD1 matches at 9 bases. CDR3 length equals 14 residues. V gave up 5 bases and J gave up 4 bases; unmatched junction bases: 9. Germline V CDR1 and CDR2: GTSNPN, SVGIG (reference sequence). CDR3 amino acids: CAWQAGTGLYEQYF. The CDR3 DNA sequence: TGTGCCTGGCAGGCCGGGACAGGGCTATACGAGCAGTACTTC.

This chain joins TRBV9 and TRBJ2-2; 8 bases match TRBD2. This CDR3 has 14 amino acids. Germline V lookup: CDR1 SGDLS, CDR2 YYNGEE. J was trimmed by 6 bases and V by 3 bases; bases with no gene match: 4. CDR3 DNA: TGTGCCAGCAGCGCCCGGGGGGGCCCCGGGGAGCTGTTTTTT. It specifies CASSARGGPGELFF.

The chain employs TRBV6-2 or TRBV6-3 and TRBJ2-6; D might be TRBD1 (6 bases). V was trimmed by 5 bases and J by 1 base, leaving 15 bases between them. Germline V CDR1 and CDR2: MNHEY, SVGEGT. This CDR3 region has 17 residues. The CDR3 DNA reads TGTGCCAGCAGTAGGGCAGGGGTGGCATCTGGGGCCAACGTCCTGACTTTC. Its protein product is CASSRAGVASGANVLTF.

V gene TRBV19 combines with J gene TRBJ1-1; 9 nucleotides agree with TRBD1. The V gene's germline CDR1 is LNHDA and CDR2 SQIVND (reference sequence). The CDR3 runs 14 residues. J gave up 6 bases and V 4 bases, and 6 bases lay outside the gene matches. CDR3 coding DNA: TGTGCCAGTAGTACTCGACAGGGGGGTGCTGAAGCTTTCTTT. It yields the protein CASSTRQGGAEAFF.

In this sample, this clone turned up once. The V call is TRBV12-3 or TRBV12-4, the J call TRBJ2-7, with D hard to call. V lost 8 bases and J lost 5, with 13 bases in between. This CDR3 comprises 12 residues. CDR3 nucleotide sequence: TGTGCCAGCGGACCGTCGGTTAACGAGCAGTACTTC. Its translation is CASGPSVNEQYF.

In its sample, this clone was seen a few times. The V gene is TRBV2, the J gene TRBJ2-7; D gene unclear. The germline V gene has CDR1 SNHLY and CDR2 FYNNEI. The ends were cut back, 7 bases at V and 3 bases at J, with 16 bases in the middle. The CDR3 extends over 14 amino acids. CDR3: CASMSEAQSYEQYF. The CDR3 nucleotides are TGTGCCAGCATGAGTGAGGCACAGAGCTACGAGCAGTACTTC.

The rearrangement joins TRBV4-1 to TRBJ1-6; a possible D gene is TRBD1 (5 bases). V was clipped by 3 bases and J by 10 bases, with 19 bases between them. This CDR3 comprises 16 residues. Per the germline V gene, CDR1 is MGHRA and CDR2 is YSYEKL. For the CDR3, the DNA is TGCGCCAGCAGCCAGGAAGACAGAACCCCTCGGTCACCCCTCCACTTT. Its protein product is CASSQEDRTPRSPLHF.

This chain joins TRBV7-9 and TRBJ2-3; D unresolved. The CDR3 totals 15 residues. The V gene's germline CDR1 is SEHNR and CDR2 FQNEAQ (reference sequence). Between the trimmed V and J ends, which lost 3 bases and 2 bases, there was a span of 12 bases. The CDR3 spells CASSLIGGDTDTQYF. The CDR3 DNA follows: TGTGCCAGCAGCTTGATAGGCGGAGACACAGATACGCAGTATTTT. Combining the CDR3 with reference TRBV7-9 and TRBJ2-3 gives the whole variable domain DTGVSQNPRHKITKRGQNVTFRCDPISEHNRLYWYRQTLGQGPEFLTYFQNEAQLEKSRLLSDRFSAERPKGSFSTLEIQRTEQGDSAMYLCASSLIGGDTDTQYFGPGTRLTVL.

The chain joins TRBV14 to TRBJ2-3, with 7 bases that match TRBD1. This CDR3 comprises 15 residues. V dropped 4 bases and J dropped 2; count of bases not matched to a gene: 6. Germline CDR1 is SGHDN and CDR2 is FVKESK. CDR3 nucleotides: TGTGCCAGCAGCCCGGGACAGCGGTTCACAGATACGCAGTATTTT. This gives the protein CASSPGQRFTDTQYF.